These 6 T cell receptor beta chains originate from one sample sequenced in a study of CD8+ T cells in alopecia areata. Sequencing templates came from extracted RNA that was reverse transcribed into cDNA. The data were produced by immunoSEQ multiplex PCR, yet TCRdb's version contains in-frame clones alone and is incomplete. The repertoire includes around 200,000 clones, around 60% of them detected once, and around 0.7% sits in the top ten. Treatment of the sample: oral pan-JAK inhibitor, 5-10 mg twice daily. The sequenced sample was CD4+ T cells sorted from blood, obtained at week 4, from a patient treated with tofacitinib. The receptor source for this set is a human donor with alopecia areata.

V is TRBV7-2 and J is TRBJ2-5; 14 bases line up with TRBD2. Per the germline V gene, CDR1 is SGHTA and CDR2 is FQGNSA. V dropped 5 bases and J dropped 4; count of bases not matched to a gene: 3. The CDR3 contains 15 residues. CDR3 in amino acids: CASSPGTSGRETQYF. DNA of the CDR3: TGTGCCAGCAGCCCCGGGACTAGCGGGAGAGAGACCCAGTACTTC. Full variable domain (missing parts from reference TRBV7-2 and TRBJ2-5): GAGVSQSPSNKVTEKGKDVELRCDPISGHTALYWYRQSLGQGLEFLIYFQGNSAPDKSGLPSDRFSAERTGGSVSTLTIQRTQQEDSAVYLCASSPGTSGRETQYFGPGTRLLVL.

CDR3 residues: CAWTLGLAADTQYF. DNA of the CDR3: TGTGCCTGGACATTGGGACTAGCGGCAGATACGCAGTATTTT. The chain has TRBV30 and TRBJ2-3; 11 bases are a match to TRBD2. V trimming: 4 bases; J trimming: 4 bases; junction bases outside the gene matches: 4. Germline values: CDR1 GTSNPN, CDR2 SVGIG (reference sequence). This CDR3 is built from 14 residues. Filled out from reference TRBV30 and TRBJ2-3, the complete variable domain reads SQTIHQWPATLVQPVGSPLSLECTVEGTSNPNLYWYRQAAGRGLQLLFYSVGIGQISSEVPQNLSASRPQDRQFILSSKKLLLSDSGFYLCAWTLGLAADTQYFGPGTRLTVL.

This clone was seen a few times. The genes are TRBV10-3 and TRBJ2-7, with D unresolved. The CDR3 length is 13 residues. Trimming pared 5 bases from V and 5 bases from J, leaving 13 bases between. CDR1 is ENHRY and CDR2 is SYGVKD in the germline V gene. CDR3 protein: CAISWAELNEQYF. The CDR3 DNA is TGTGCCATCAGTTGGGCCGAATTGAACGAGCAGTACTTC.

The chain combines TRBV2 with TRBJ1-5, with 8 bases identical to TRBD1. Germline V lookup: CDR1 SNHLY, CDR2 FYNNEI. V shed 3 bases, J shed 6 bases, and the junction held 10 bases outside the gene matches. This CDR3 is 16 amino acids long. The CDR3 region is CASSDAGRGLGQPQHF. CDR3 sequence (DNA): TGTGCCAGCAGTGACGCTGGCAGGGGGCTAGGTCAGCCCCAGCATTTT.

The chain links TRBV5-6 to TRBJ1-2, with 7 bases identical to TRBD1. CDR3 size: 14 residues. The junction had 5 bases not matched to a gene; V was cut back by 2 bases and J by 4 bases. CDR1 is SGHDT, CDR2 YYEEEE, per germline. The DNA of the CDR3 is TGTGCCAGCAGCTTAGGACAGGCAACCTATGGCTACACCTTC. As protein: CASSLGQATYGYTF.

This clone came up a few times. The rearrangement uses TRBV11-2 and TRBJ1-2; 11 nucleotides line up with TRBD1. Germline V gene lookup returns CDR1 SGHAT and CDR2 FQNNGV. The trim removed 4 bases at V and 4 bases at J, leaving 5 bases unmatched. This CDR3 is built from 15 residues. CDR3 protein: CASSSQGTGGYGYTF. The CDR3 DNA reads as TGTGCCAGCAGCTCTCAAGGGACAGGGGGCTATGGCTACACCTTC.